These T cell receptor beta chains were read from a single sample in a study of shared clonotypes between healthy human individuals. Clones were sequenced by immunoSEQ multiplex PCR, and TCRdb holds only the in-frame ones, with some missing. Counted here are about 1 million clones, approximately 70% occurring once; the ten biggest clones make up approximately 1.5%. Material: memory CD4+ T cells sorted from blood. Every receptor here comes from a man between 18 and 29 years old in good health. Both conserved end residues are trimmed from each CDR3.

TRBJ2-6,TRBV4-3,ASSPRHRDSGANVLT
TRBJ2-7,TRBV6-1,ASSETATGGYYEQY
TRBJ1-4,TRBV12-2,ASRTPYYPGQGATNEKLF
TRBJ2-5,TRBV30,AWSVRPTGAYQETQY
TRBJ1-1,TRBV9,ASSRTGAEAF
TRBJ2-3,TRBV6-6,ASTTGTRNTDTQY
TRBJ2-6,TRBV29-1,SVALTGTGANVLT
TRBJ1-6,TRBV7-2,ASSSGTGGLEALH
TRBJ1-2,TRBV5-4,ASSPGTGADYGYT
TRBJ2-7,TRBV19,ASSIGGTSGSIYEQY
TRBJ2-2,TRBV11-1,ASSLALTGELF
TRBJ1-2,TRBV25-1,ASSENHGYT
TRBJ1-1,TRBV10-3,AIRGTGGTEAF
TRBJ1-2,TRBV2,ASSLTAIRYGYT
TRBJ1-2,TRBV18,ASSQDSSGGYT
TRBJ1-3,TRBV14,ASSQDEATAKY
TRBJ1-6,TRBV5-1,ASRGQSYNSPLH
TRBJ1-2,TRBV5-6,ASSQDISNYGYT
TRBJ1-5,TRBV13,ASSLGGKQPQH
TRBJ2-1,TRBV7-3,ASSLTRDNEQF
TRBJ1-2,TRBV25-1,ASSDRQGLNYGYT
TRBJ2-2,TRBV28,ASGRGVNTGELF
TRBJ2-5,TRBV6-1,ASMGAGGLKTQY
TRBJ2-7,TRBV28,ASSLLAAEQY
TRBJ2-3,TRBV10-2,ASREQSTDTQY
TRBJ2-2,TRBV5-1,ASSLARRSTGELF
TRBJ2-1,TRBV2,ASSESGLGNEQF
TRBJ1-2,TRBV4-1,ASSQDFGPNYGYT
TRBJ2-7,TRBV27,ASSFSGTGHGEQY
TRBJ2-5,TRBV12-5,ASGLDTIDRNQETQY
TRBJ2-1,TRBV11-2,ASSLAGKNEQF
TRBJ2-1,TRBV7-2,ASSLGRGSSYNEQF
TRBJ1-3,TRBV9,ASSVDDRETGNTIY
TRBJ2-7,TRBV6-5,ASSYWPGASYEQY
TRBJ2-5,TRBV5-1,ASRPTGFQETQY
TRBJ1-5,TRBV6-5,ASTNHESSNQPQH
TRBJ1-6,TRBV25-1,ASSEFGGSPLH
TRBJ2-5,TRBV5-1,ASSRVAGGPETQY
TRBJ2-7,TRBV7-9,ASSKTSGSYEQY
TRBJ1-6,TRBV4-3,ASSRGLAGGSPLH
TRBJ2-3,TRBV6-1,ASSVRPSAGRTDTQY
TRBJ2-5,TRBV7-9,ASSLQRTGRQETQY
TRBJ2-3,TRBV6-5,ASARAGGLDTQY
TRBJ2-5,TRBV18,ASSPTLAGGPETQY
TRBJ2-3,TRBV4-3,ASSQDIRESSDTQY
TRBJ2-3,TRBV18,ASSPNFGTDTQY
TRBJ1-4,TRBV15,ATSRRQAGVGSNEKLF
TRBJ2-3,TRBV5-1,ASSLEGTDTDTQY
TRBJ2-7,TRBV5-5,ASSLRGPSYEQY
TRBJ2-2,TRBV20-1,SAYTPGELF
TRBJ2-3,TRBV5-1,ASSLEGVSADTQY
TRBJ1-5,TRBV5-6,ASSLGRGGPQH